This T cell receptor (beta chain) was obtained from a study of T cells after yellow fever vaccination. Study context: Fractions low in cell number were prepared with SMART-Seq v4 Ultra Low Input.

Concerning this clonotype: What it recognizes is unknown. The junction departs from the called germline gene at one end, perhaps through a read error.

5'RACE template switching added a universal primer site and UMIs to TCR cDNA. Via MiXCR, TCRdb re-called the 5' RACE reads, giving one row per CDR3 protein. In the table there are under 300,000 distinct CDR3 sequences, roughly 13% of which are singletons. Per the germline V gene, CDR1 is LGHNA and CDR2 is YNFKEQ. The CDR3 sequence is 15 residues long. General observations from the study: After the booster, approximately 96% of CD4 and roughly nine tenths of CD8 primary-response clones were re-detected.

This receptor was taken from a man aged 30 to 45 who received the YFV17D yellow fever vaccine. This specimen consisted of CD4+ T cells sorted from PBMCs, obtained 45 days after the yellow fever booster vaccination. The chain has TRBV4-2 and TRBJ1-5; the D gene is possibly TRBD1 (6 bases). Written as DNA, the CDR3 is TGTGCCAGCATCCAAGATGGTGGGGGCCCCCGGCCCCAGCATTTT. Amino acids: CASIQDGGGPRPQHF.